The sequence of this T cell receptor beta chain was determined in a study of T cell responses to AZD1222 COVID-19 vaccine. Across the whole study: Second-dose intervals near 4 or 12 weeks were combined. Study-level findings and limits: At baseline, seropositivity was found in only a handful of AZD1222 recipients. White British donors predominated, females outnumbered males, and clonal diversity was possibly underestimated. Once two AZD1222 doses were given, Spike-specific TCR breadth and depth went up.

Comment on this clone: Its antigen remains unidentified.

This CDR3 spans 15 amino acids. Germline CDR1 reads MNHNS; CDR2 reads SASEGT. Trimming cost V 0 bases and J 9 bases, with 18 bases left between them. Assay used: immunoSEQ multiplex PCR; TCRdb lists only in-frame clones, some missing. The data hold 90,000 to 100,000 clones, with nearly 90% observed a single time. The receptor was derived from an adult in good health. The gene calls are TRBV6-1 and TRBJ2-7, with D hard to call. The specimen comprised peripheral blood, sampled on day 0 of AZD1222 vaccination. CDR3 region: CASSEALGDSLGQYF. As DNA, the CDR3 is TGTGCCAGCAGTGAAGCCCTGGGTGATTCGCTGGGGCAGTACTTC.